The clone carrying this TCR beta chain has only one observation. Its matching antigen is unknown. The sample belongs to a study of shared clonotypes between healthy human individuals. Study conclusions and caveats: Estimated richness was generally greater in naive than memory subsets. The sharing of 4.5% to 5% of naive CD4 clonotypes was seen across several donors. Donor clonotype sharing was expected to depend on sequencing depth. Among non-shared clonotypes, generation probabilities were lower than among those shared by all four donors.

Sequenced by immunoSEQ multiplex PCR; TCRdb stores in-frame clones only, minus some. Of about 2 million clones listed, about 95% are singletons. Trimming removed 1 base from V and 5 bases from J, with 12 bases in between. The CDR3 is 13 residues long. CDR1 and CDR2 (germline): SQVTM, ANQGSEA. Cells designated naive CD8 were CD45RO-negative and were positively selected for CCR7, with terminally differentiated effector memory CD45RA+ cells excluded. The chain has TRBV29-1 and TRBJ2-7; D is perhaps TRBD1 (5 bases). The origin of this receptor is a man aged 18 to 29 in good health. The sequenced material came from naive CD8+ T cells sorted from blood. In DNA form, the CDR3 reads TGCAGCGTTGAAGGGCAGGGAACCCACGAGCAGTACTTC. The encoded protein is CSVEGQGTHEQYF.